This T cell receptor beta chain was sequenced in a study of CD8 T cells in ankylosing spondylitis. Study outcomes and limitations: Ankylosing spondylitis blood appeared to carry a characteristic TCR beta motif of eight or nine highly homologous variants.

TCRdb redid the calling of the 5' RACE reads with MiXCR, one entry per CDR3 protein. The data hold around 480,000 distinct CDR3 sequences, with approximately 17% observed a single time. Turning to this clonotype: Antigen unknown.

Germline-derived CDR1 and CDR2 are SGHTA and FQGNSA. The CDR3 has 16 amino acids. With V trimmed by 6 bases and J by 2 bases, 8 bases remained unmatched. Sequenced: blood, either unsorted or a sorted T cell fraction (not recorded which). The sequence was collected from a male donor with ankylosing spondylitis. The genes are TRBV7-2 and TRBJ2-5; the match to TRBD2 covers 11 bases. CDR3 in DNA: TGTGCCAGCAGTCGATTTCTAGCGGGGGGTCAAGAGACCCAGTACTTC. Encoded protein: CASSRFLAGGQETQYF.